This T cell receptor (beta chain) was captured in a study of CD8 T cells in Susac syndrome. Controls were age- and sex-matched healthy donors. Random hexamers were used to reverse transcribe an amount of roughly 0.45 to 1 ug RNA. TCRdb itself ran the immunoSEQ multiplex PCR reads through MiXCR, one entry per CDR3 protein. The sample lists approximately 160,000 distinct CDR3 sequences; about 90% were seen once. Material: CD4+ T cells from PBMCs. This clonotype originated in a human donor in good health.

The CDR3 DNA sequence: TGTGCCAGCAGTCCCCCCCCAGGACAGGGAAACACTGAAGCTTTCTTT. Amino acids: CASSPPPGQGNTEAFF. V is TRBV25-1 and J is TRBJ1-1; 8 bases fit TRBD1. V trimming: 5 bases; J trimming: 2 bases; junction bases outside the gene matches: 10. The CDR3 spans 16 residues. In germline, CDR1 is MGHDK, CDR2 SYGVNS.